The 21 T cell receptor beta chains reported below all come from one sample, sequenced in a study of OX40 agonist ivuxolimab in advanced cancers. The data were produced by immunoSEQ multiplex PCR, yet TCRdb's version contains in-frame clones alone and is incomplete. The table lists 70,000 or so clones, about 85% of them singletons. Specimen: CD4+ or CD8+ T cells sorted from blood, collected in a trial of the OX40 agonist ivuxolimab. The receptors were sampled from an adult with an advanced solid tumor such as melanoma, head and neck, liver or kidney cancer.

Concerning this clone itself: Within the sample, other DNA sequences also encode this same CDR3. The genes are TRBV2 and TRBJ2-7; weak D call: TRBD1 (6 bases). CDR3 length equals 16 residues. Germline CDR1 SNHLY, CDR2 FYNNEI. The germline V and J ends were trimmed by 5 bases and 1 base, with 18 bases remaining between them. CDR3 nucleotides: TGTGCCAGCAGTAGGGGTCGGGGCAGGGGTTCCTACGAGCAGTACTTC. It yields the protein CASSRGRGRGSYEQYF. The full variable domain, with the rest looked up from reference TRBV2 and TRBJ2-7, is EPEVTQTPSHQVTQMGQEVILRCVPISNHLYFYWYRQILGQKVEFLVSFYNNEISEKSEIFDDQFSVERPDGSNFTLKIRSTKLEDSAMYFCASSRGRGRGSYEQYFGPGTRLTVT.

This chain connects TRBV19 to TRBJ1-2; 7 nucleotides agree with TRBD1. This CDR3 region has 15 residues. Unmatched junction bases numbered 14, after V lost 6 bases and J lost 7 bases. The germline CDR1 and CDR2 sequences are LNHDA and SQIVND (reference sequence). CDR3 DNA: TGTGCCAGTAGCACCACAGGGGATGGTATTCGTGGCTACACCTTC. As protein: CASSTTGDGIRGYTF.

The rearrangement links TRBV7-6 to TRBJ2-7, with 10 bases that match TRBD2. The CDR3 consists of 15 residues. CDR1 and CDR2 (germline): SGHVS, FNYEAQ. V was clipped by 8 bases and J by 9 bases; unmatched bases: 16. The CDR3 nucleotides read TGTGCCAGCGCACGCCATAGCGGGGGGTCTCAAGGGCAGTACTTC. This sequence encodes CASARHSGGSQGQYF.

The J gene is TRBJ2-7, the V gene TRBV19, with a weak D call TRBD1 (5 bases). Germline V gene sequence: CDR1 LNHDA, CDR2 SQIVND (reference sequence). The CDR3 sequence is 14 residues long. The V end lost 2 bases, the J end lost 1 base, and 9 bases lay between the germline ends. CDR3 coding DNA: TGTGCCAGTAGTATAAGGGGCAGGTCCTACGAGCAGTACTTC. This codes for CASSIRGRSYEQYF.

This chain joins TRBV7-9 and TRBJ1-1, with TRBD1 as a possible D gene (6 bases). The CDR3 runs to 15 residues. Trimming shortened V by 2 bases and J by 7 bases, and 17 bases separated the two germline ends. Germline loops: CDR1 SEHNR, CDR2 FQNEAQ (reference sequence). This chain's CDR3 is CASSLPAGASDEAFF. The CDR3 DNA reads TGTGCCAGCAGCTTACCCGCAGGGGCGAGTGATGAAGCTTTCTTT. Using reference TRBV7-9 and TRBJ1-1 for the parts outside the CDR3, the full variable domain is DTGVSQNPRHKITKRGQNVTFRCDPISEHNRLYWYRQTLGQGPEFLTYFQNEAQLEKSRLLSDRFSAERPKGSFSTLEIQRTEQGDSAMYLCASSLPAGASDEAFFGQGTRLTVV.

The V and J genes are TRBV6-6 and TRBJ2-2; maybe TRBD1 (5 bases). V dropped 7 bases and J dropped 1 base, with 7 bases sitting between them. The germline V gene has CDR1 MNHNY and CDR2 SVGAGI (reference sequence). The CDR3 has 13 residues. The CDR3 DNA follows: TGTGCCAGCATCGACAGGAACACCGGGGAGCTGTTTTTT. Translation gives CASIDRNTGELFF.

The V gene is TRBV5-6, the J gene TRBJ2-7, with TRBD2 matching 7 bases. The CDR3 loop spans 15 amino acids. Trimming cost V 0 bases and J 5 bases; bases outside gene matches: 8. The germline CDR1 and CDR2 sequences are SGHDT and YYEEEE. CDR3 loop: CASSLAGTTYHEQYF. The CDR3 region has the DNA TGTGCCAGCAGCTTGGCCGGGACTACCTACCACGAGCAGTACTTC. The variable domain in full, completed from reference TRBV5-6 and TRBJ2-7, reads DAGVTQSPTHLIKTRGQQVTLRCSPKSGHDTVSWYQQALGQGPQFIFQYYEEEERQRGNFPDRFSGHQFPNYSSELNVNALLLGDSALYLCASSLAGTTYHEQYFGPGTRLTVT.

This clone has a handful of counts. The chain carries TRBV5-1 and TRBJ1-2, with TRBD1 matching over 7 bases. Germline assignment: CDR1 SGHRS and CDR2 YFSETQ. Trimming took 2 bases from V and 8 from J; bases not matched to a gene: 15. This CDR3 region has 16 residues. The CDR3 region has the DNA TGCGCCAGCAGCTTAAGCGCCGTACAGGGGTTGAGGGGCTACACCTTC. It translates to CASSLSAVQGLRGYTF.

This clone was found a few times. The J gene is TRBJ2-7, the V gene TRBV19, with 9 bases fitting TRBD2. Germline CDR1 LNHDA, CDR2 SQIVND (reference sequence). The CDR3 is 14 amino acids. The trim removed 5 bases at V and 4 bases at J, leaving 6 bases unmatched. CDR3 amino acids: CASSRLAGFYEQYF. In DNA, the CDR3 is TGTGCCAGTAGTCGCCTAGCGGGGTTTTACGAGCAGTACTTC.

As for this clone: Other DNA sequences in this sample translate to the same CDR3. The chain couples TRBV6-5 to TRBJ2-2; 8 bases map to TRBD1. Germline loops: CDR1 MNHEY, CDR2 SVGAGI. This CDR3 is built from 16 residues. Unmatched junction bases numbered 6, after V lost 1 base and J lost 5 bases. As DNA, the CDR3 is TGTGCCAGCAGTTACTGGCAGGGGGCTCGGACCGGGGAGCTGTTTTTT. Its protein is CASSYWQGARTGELFF.

The chain is built from TRBV9 and TRBJ2-3; 7 bases fit TRBD1. V shed 1 base, J shed 3 bases, and the junction held 5 bases outside the gene matches. Germline CDR1 is SGDLS and CDR2 is YYNGEE. The CDR3 loop spans 15 amino acids. DNA of the CDR3: TGTGCCAGCAGCGTAAACCCAGGGGGAACAGATACGCAGTATTTT. Amino acid sequence: CASSVNPGGTDTQYF.

The chain employs TRBV5-1 and TRBJ2-2; D call uncertain. CDR1 is SGHRS, CDR2 YFSETQ, per germline. The CDR3 is 12 residues long. Trimming stripped 5 bases from V and 7 bases from J, with 9 bases between. CDR3 sequence: CASRVLGGELFF. CDR3 coding DNA: TGCGCCAGCAGGGTGCTGGGCGGGGAGCTGTTTTTT. The full variable domain, rest sourced from reference TRBV5-1 and TRBJ2-2, is KAGVTQTPRYLIKTRGQQVTLSCSPISGHRSVSWYQQTPGQGLQFLFEYFSETQRNKGNFPGRFSGRQFSNSRSEMNVSTLELGDSALYLCASRVLGGELFFGEGSRLTVL.

This clone was counted a few times. The V gene is TRBV20-1, the J gene TRBJ2-5; weak D call: TRBD2 (5 bases). CDR3 size: 11 residues. V was pared by 5 bases and J by 3 bases, with 7 bases between. Germline V gives CDR1 DFQATT, CDR2 SNEGSKA (reference sequence). For the CDR3, the DNA is TGCAGTGCTTTGGAGGAAGAGACCCAGTACTTC. This sequence encodes CSALEEETQYF.

The chain has TRBV4-3 and TRBJ2-7; TRBD2 might be the D (7 bases). Looked up from germline, CDR1 is LGHNA and CDR2 is YSLEER. This CDR3 contains 15 residues. V gave up 0 bases and J gave up 2 bases, with 11 bases separating them. CDR3 residues: CASSQEGRGAYEQYF. CDR3 DNA sequence: TGCGCCAGCAGCCAAGAAGGGAGGGGGGCCTACGAGCAGTACTTC.

V usage is TRBV11-1 and J usage is TRBJ2-6; no definite D call. The CDR3 runs 14 residues. The germline V and J ends were trimmed by 8 bases and 0 bases, with 8 bases remaining between them. CDR1 SGHAT and CDR2 FQDESV come from the germline V gene (reference sequence). DNA for the CDR3: TGTGCCAGCGCTCCAAGCTCTGGGGCCAACGTCCTGACTTTC. The encoded protein is CASAPSSGANVLTF. The full variable domain, with the rest looked up from reference TRBV11-1 and TRBJ2-6, is EAEVAQSPRYKITEKSQAVAFWCDPISGHATLYWYRQILGQGPELLVQFQDESVVDDSQLPKDRFSAERLKGVDSTLKIQPAELGDSAMYLCASAPSSGANVLTFGAGSRLTVL.

The rearrangement uses TRBV19 and TRBJ2-7, with 8 bases lining up with TRBD2. This CDR3 has 14 amino acids. Trimming removed 5 bases from V and 3 bases from J; junction bases left unmatched: 6. Germline CDR1 is LNHDA and CDR2 is SQIVND (reference sequence). The DNA for the CDR3 is TGTGCCAGTAGTCCCCGGACTAGCAGCTACGAGCAGTACTTC. Its translation is CASSPRTSSYEQYF.

This chain links TRBV19 with TRBJ1-3, with TRBD1 matching over 7 bases. Germline CDR1 LNHDA, CDR2 SQIVND (reference sequence). This CDR3 region has 16 residues. After removal of 9 bases from V and 1 base from J, the junction contained 12 bases not matched to a gene. This CDR3 is CASHRRQGGSGNTIYF. The DNA of the CDR3 is TGTGCCAGCCATCGCCGACAGGGAGGTTCTGGAAACACCATATATTTT.

This clone was detected once. Here the CDR3 reads CASSLGPRGDYGYTF. For the CDR3, the DNA is TGTGCCAGCAGCTTGGGCCCCCGTGGCGACTATGGCTACACCTTC. The chain has TRBV5-6 and TRBJ1-2; D is unresolved. V dropped 0 bases and J dropped 3 bases, with 12 bases sitting between them. This CDR3 comprises 15 residues. Germline lookup yields CDR1 SGHDT and CDR2 YYEEEE.

Only one count was recorded for this clone. This sequence joins TRBV15 and TRBJ2-7; D is possibly TRBD1 or TRBD2 (5 bases each). Germline V lookup: CDR1 LNHNV, CDR2 YYDKDF (reference sequence). The CDR3 is 15 residues long. The ends were cut back, 0 bases at V and 0 bases at J, with 9 bases in the middle. CDR3 nucleotide sequence: TGTGCCACCAGCAGAGATTGGGACGGCTCCTACGAGCAGTACTTC. Translated, it gives CATSRDWDGSYEQYF. Full variable domain (rest looked up from reference TRBV15 and TRBJ2-7): DAMVIQNPRYQVTQFGKPVTLSCSQTLNHNVMYWYQQKSSQAPKLLFHYYDKDFNNEADTPDNFQSRRPNTSFCFLDIRSPGLGDTAMYLCATSRDWDGSYEQYFGPGTRLTVT.

The rearrangement links TRBV7-9 to TRBJ2-7, with D perhaps matching TRBD1 (5 bases). V lost 5 bases and J 3 bases, leaving 20 bases between the germline ends. Per germline, CDR1 SEHNR and CDR2 FQNEAQ (reference sequence). The CDR3 consists of 16 residues. CDR3 nucleotides: TGTGCCAGCAGCCCTCAAATAGGCCAGGGCAACTACGAGCAGTACTTC. Translation: CASSPQIGQGNYEQYF.

The rearrangement uses TRBV10-3 and TRBJ1-1; the match to TRBD1 covers 9 bases. CDR3 length: 17 amino acids. CDR1 and CDR2 from the germline V gene are ENHRY and SYGVKD. V shed 6 bases, J shed 7 bases, and the junction held 18 bases outside the gene matches. CDR3: CAISDLRDRAGVVEAFF. CDR3 coding DNA: TGTGCCATCAGCGATCTCCGGGACAGGGCAGGGGTAGTTGAAGCTTTCTTT.